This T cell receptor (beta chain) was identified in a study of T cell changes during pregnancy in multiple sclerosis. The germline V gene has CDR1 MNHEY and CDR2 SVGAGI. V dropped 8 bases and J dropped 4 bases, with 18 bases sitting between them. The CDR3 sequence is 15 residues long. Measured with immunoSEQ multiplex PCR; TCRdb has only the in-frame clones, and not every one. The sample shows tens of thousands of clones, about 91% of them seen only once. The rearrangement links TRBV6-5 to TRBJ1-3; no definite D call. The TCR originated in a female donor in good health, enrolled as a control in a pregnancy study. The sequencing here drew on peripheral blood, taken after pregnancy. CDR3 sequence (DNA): TGTGCCAGCTCCCGCGGGAGCCGTTCGGGAAACACCATATATTTT. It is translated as CASSRGSRSGNTIYF.